The clone carrying this T cell receptor beta chain was observed at least ten times. Its antigen is undetermined. V dropped 4 bases and J dropped 4; count of bases not matched to a gene: 15. CDR1 is MNHEY, CDR2 SMNVEV, per germline (reference sequence). The CDR3 is made up of 18 amino acids. TCRdb redid the calling of the reads with MiXCR, one entry per CDR3 protein. The sample includes about 320,000 distinct CDR3 sequences, over 7.5% of them seen just once. The sample is drawn from a study of T cell repertoires in cytomegalovirus infection. About the study: Indications of both CMV infection and matching HLA type were provided by public TCR beta signatures. Study-wide results and limits: It was HLA-C-restricted CMV-specific TCR beta clonotypes that dominated the response ex vivo. CMV carriers having the relevant HLA were flagged by cumulative public TCR beta family frequency.

What was sequenced was PBMCs. The chain has TRBV27 and TRBJ2-1, with TRBD2 matching over 8 bases. The TCR comes from a human donor in good health (CMV status not recorded). Some clones in this sample may be carry-over from other donors' samples. CDR3: CASSSLAGMTKLYNEQFF. The CDR3 DNA reads as TGTGCCAGCAGTTCTTTAGCGGGGATGACGAAGCTTTACAATGAGCAGTTCTTC.